The entry below describes one TCR beta chain. Individual TCR cDNA molecules each bore their own unique molecular identifier. TCRdb itself ran the 5' RACE reads through MiXCR, one entry per CDR3 protein. Of 85,000 to 100,000 distinct CDR3 sequences detected, less than 20% appear once; the ten largest clones hold roughly a fifth. The data originate from a study of spatial heterogeneity in lung cancer. Looking at the study overall: The donors were 72 patients with non-small cell lung cancer that was early-stage and untreated.

Time point defined: blood at routine non-recurrence follow-up after resection. Unsorted tumor, nontumor lung tissue or cryopreserved PBMC supplied the whole RNA. Germline CDR1 SNHLY, CDR2 FYNNEI. This CDR3 has 15 amino acids. The ends lost 4 bases at V and 2 bases at J; junction bases unmatched: 7. This clonotype originated in a male donor with early-stage non-small cell lung cancer. The input for sequencing was PBMCs, taken at follow-up. The chain uses TRBV2 and TRBJ1-2; 7 bases map to TRBD1. The CDR3 region is CASSVTGTANYGYTF. CDR3 nucleotide sequence: TGTGCCAGCAGTGTTACCGGGACAGCAAACTATGGCTACACCTTC.